The entry below describes one TCR beta chain. Its antigen remains unknown. The record originates from a study of human T cells and chemical hapten exposure. Study in general: Patch tests applied 0.01% DPC to the upper back, read at 6 days.

Time point noted: patch test 3, about 24 weeks after DPC sensitization. Regarding treatment: therapeutic diphenylcyclopropenone sensitization with weekly scalp DPC. Unique molecular identifiers were linked by the library to individual cDNA molecules. TCRdb re-analysed the RACE reads in MiXCR, keeping a single row per CDR3 protein. There are around 130,000 distinct CDR3 sequences in the sample; approximately 10% occur only once, and approximately 2.5% lies in the top ten. CDR3 length equals 14 residues. V lost 1 base, J lost 9 bases, and 13 bases lay in between. CDR1 is SGHTA and CDR2 is FQGNSA in the germline V gene. Whole-study findings and limits: High-frequency TCRs, those above 1 in 1000, stayed the same after DPC sensitization.

This TCR derives from a woman between 50 and 59 years old with alopecia areata. Some clones in this sample may be carry-over from other donors' samples. This sequence joins TRBV7-2 and TRBJ2-1, with D possibly matching TRBD2 (6 bases). The specimen comprised whole blood, sampled in connection with sensitization to the hapten diphenylcyclopropenone (DPC). CDR3 sequence (DNA): TGTGCCAGCAGCTTAGAACTAGCCAGCGGTGAGCAGTTCTTC. It is translated as CASSLELASGEQFF.